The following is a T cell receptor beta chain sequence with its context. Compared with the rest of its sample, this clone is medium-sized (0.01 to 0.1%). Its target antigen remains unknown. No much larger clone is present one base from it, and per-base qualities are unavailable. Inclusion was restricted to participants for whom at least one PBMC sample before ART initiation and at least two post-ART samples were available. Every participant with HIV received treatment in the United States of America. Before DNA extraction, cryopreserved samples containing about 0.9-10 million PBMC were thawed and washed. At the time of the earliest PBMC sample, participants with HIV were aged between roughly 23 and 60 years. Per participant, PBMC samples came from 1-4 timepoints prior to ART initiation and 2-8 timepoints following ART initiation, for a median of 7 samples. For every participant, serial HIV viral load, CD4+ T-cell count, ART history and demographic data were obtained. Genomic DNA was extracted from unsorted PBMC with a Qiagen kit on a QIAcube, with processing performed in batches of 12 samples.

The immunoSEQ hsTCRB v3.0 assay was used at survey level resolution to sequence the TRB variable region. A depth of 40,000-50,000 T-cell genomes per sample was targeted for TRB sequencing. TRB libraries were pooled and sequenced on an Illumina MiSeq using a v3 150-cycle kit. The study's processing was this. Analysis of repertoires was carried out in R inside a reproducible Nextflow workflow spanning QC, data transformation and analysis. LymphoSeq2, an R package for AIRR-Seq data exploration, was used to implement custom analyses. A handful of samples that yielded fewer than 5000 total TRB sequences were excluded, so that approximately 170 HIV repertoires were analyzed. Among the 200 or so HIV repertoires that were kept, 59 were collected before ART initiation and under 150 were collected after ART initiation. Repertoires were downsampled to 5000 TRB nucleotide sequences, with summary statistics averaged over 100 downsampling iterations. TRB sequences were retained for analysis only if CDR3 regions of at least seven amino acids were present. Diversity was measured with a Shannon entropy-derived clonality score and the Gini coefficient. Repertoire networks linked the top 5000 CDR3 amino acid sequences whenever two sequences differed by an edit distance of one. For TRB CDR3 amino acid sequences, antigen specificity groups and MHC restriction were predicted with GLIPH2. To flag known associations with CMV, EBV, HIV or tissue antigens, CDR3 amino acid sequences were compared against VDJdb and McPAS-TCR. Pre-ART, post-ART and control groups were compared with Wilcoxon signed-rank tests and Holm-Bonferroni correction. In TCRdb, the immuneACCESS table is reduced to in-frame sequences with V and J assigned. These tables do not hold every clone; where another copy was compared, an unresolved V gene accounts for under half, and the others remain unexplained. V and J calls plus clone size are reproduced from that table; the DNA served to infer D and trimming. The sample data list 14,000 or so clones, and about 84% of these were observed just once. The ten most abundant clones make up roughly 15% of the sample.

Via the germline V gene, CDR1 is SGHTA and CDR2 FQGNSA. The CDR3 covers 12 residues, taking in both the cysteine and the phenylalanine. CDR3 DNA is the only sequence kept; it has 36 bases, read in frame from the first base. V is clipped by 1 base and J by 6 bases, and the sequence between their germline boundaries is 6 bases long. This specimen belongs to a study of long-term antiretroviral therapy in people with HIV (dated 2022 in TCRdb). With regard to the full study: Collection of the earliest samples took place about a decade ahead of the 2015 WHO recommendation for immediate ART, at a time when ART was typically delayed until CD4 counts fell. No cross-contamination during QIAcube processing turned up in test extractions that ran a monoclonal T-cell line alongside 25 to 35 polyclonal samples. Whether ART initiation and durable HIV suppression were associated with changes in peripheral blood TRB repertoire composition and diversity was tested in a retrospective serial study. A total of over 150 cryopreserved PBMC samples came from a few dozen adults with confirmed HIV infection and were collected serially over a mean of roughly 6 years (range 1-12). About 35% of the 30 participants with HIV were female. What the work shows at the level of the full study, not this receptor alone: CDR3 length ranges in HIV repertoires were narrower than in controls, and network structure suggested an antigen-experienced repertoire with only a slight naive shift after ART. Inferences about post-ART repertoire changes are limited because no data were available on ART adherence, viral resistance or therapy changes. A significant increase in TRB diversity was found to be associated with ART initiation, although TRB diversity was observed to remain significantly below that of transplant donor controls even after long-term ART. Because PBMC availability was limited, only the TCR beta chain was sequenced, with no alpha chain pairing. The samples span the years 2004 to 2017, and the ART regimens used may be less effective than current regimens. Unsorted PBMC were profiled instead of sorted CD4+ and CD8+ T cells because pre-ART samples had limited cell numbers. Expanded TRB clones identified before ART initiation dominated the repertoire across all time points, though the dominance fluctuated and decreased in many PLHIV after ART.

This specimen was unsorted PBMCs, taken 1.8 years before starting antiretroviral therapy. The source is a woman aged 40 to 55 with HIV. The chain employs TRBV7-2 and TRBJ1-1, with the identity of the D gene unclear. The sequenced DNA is TGTGCCAGCAGCTTAGGTGGACCTGAAGCTTTCTTT. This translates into CASSLGGPEAFF.